This T cell receptor (beta chain) is drawn from a study of T cell repertoires in cytomegalovirus infection. Study in general: TCR beta signatures that were public indicated CMV infection and matching HLA type. Study-level points and caveats: CMV-specific HLA-C-restricted TCR beta clonotypes dominated the ex vivo response.

The J segment lost 3 bases and the V segment lost 2 bases, leaving 5 bases of the junction unmatched. The CDR3 spans 15 residues. Germline V gene sequence: CDR1 SGHTA, CDR2 FQGNSA. One entry per CDR3 protein results from TCRdb running MiXCR on the reads. The data show just under 500,000 distinct CDR3 sequences, more than 30% seen once. At least ten counts were recorded for this clonotype. Its matching antigen is unknown. J is TRBJ2-3 and V is TRBV7-2; 7 positions match TRBD1. The sequences come from cultured PBMCs, collected from culture after CMV antigen stimulation. The source is a human donor in good health (CMV status not recorded). Some clones in this sample may be carry-over from other donors' samples. CDR3 DNA sequence: TGTGCCAGCAGCTTAAGGGACAGCCTAACAGATACGCAGTATTTT. Its translation is CASSLRDSLTDTQYF.